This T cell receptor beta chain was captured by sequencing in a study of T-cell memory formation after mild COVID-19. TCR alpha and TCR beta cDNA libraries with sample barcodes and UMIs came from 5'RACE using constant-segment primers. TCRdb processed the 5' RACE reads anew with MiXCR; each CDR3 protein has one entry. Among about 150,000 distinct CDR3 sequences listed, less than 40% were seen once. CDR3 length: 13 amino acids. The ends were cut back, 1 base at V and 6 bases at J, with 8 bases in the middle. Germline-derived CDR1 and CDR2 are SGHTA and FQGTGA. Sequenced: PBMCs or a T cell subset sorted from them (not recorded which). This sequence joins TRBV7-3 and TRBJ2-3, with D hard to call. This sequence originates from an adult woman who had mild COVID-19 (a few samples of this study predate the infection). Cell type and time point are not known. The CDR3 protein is CASSLMLPDTQYF. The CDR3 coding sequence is TGTGCCAGCAGCTTAATGCTTCCCGATACGCAGTATTTT.